Reported below is one T cell receptor beta chain. The data were taken from a study of blood T cell repertoires in COVID-19. Study in general: Spain, Italy and the United States supplied samples that represented acute and convalescent COVID-19. The cDNA or gDNA used as material had been derived from T cells, B-cell-depleted T cells, or PBMCs.

Per the original methods: The assay estimated nucleated cells by amplifying reference gene primers. TCRdb's table, derived via immunoSEQ multiplex PCR, lists solely in-frame clones and lacks some. V, J and clone size were drawn from that table, and D and trimming were deduced from the DNA. The sample includes about 100,000 clones, over 80% of them seen just once. Trimming cost V 2 bases and J 3 bases; bases outside gene matches: 4. CDR1 is SGHDT and CDR2 is YYEEEE in the germline V gene. The CDR3 is 15 amino acids. The V and J genes are TRBV5-6 and TRBJ2-3; TRBD2 matches 9 bases. Source material: peripheral blood. The sequence was collected from a middle-aged man with active COVID-19. The DNA for the CDR3 is TGTGCCAGCAGCTTAGGACTAGCGCCAACAGATACGCAGTATTTT. This gives the protein CASSLGLAPTDTQYF.